One and the same sample provided the 13 T cell receptor beta chains below, sequenced in a study of control samples from healthy donors and cancer patients. Sequencing used immunoSEQ multiplex PCR; TCRdb keeps in-frame clones, though not all of them. Counted here are 25,000 or so clones, 65% to 90% occurring once; the ten biggest clones make up 6.7%. Sequencing was performed on PBMCs. Every receptor here comes from a woman aged 60-75 years with head and neck cancer.

This chain uses TRBV4-2 with TRBJ2-1; 9 bases agree with TRBD2. The CDR3 contains 21 residues. Trimming took 2 bases from V and 0 from J; bases not matched to a gene: 17. Per the germline V gene, CDR1 is LGHNA and CDR2 is YNFKEQ. DNA for the CDR3: TGTGCCAGCAGCCAAAAACCGGAGGTTAGCGGGAGAATGGGCTCCTACAATGAGCAGTTCTTC. Protein: CASSQKPEVSGRMGSYNEQFF.

This chain connects TRBV19 to TRBJ1-2; tentative D call: TRBD1 (6 bases). The ends were cut back, 3 bases at V and 4 bases at J, with 12 bases in the middle. Per germline, CDR1 LNHDA and CDR2 SQIVND (reference sequence). The CDR3 has 14 residues. DNA for the CDR3: TGTGCCAGTAGTATTCGGACAGATCTCTATGGCTACACCTTC. Translating gives CASSIRTDLYGYTF.

This clone occurred once. The V and J genes are TRBV9 and TRBJ1-4; no firm D call. The germline V gene encodes CDR1 SGDLS and CDR2 YYNGEE. The CDR3 sequence is 18 residues long. Deletions cut 4 bases from V and 8 bases from J, with 27 bases between. CDR3 in amino acids: CASSKMGNMQSPLEKLFF. The CDR3 DNA is TGTGCCAGCAGCAAAATGGGGAATATGCAGAGCCCACTCGAAAAACTGTTTTTT.

This sequence joins TRBV24-1 and TRBJ1-5; D remains unclear. The CDR3 has 18 residues. The V end was cut by 6 bases, the J end by 0 bases, with 20 bases between. Germline assignment: CDR1 KGHDR and CDR2 SFDVKD. As DNA, the CDR3 is TGTGCCACCAGTCGGGTGAACCTCGGCTTACATAGCAATCAGCCCCAGCATTTT. Its protein is CATSRVNLGLHSNQPQHF.

The rearrangement uses TRBV7-3 and TRBJ2-3, with 7 bases identical to TRBD1. V shed 5 bases and J 5 bases; nucleotides not matched to a gene: 4. This CDR3 has 13 amino acids. The germline gives CDR1 SGHTA, CDR2 FQGTGA. As DNA, the CDR3 is TGTGCCAGCAGCCAAAACAGGGGAGATACGCAGTATTTT. Its protein is CASSQNRGDTQYF.

The genes are TRBV19 and TRBJ1-1, with D maybe TRBD1 (6 bases). V was pared by 7 bases and J by 0 bases, with 12 bases between. The V gene's germline CDR1 is LNHDA and CDR2 SQIVND (reference sequence). This CDR3 region has 14 residues. The CDR3 DNA reads TGTGCCAGTACCTCGGACAGCATGAACACTGAAGCTTTCTTT. Translating it yields CASTSDSMNTEAFF.

This chain uses TRBV27 with TRBJ2-6; perhaps D is TRBD1 or TRBD2 (5 bases each). Germline lookup yields CDR1 MNHEY and CDR2 SMNVEV (reference sequence). The V end was cut by 5 bases, the J end by 1 base, with 24 bases between. CDR3 size: 20 residues. CDR3 in amino acids: CASSPTYGTGSRSGANVLTF. Here the CDR3 DNA reads TGTGCCAGCAGTCCGACCTACGGGACGGGGAGTAGGTCTGGGGCCAACGTCCTGACTTTC.

This chain connects TRBV13 to TRBJ1-3, with no clear D. The V end lost 0 bases, the J end lost 4 bases, and 10 bases lay between the germline ends. Germline loops: CDR1 PRHDT, CDR2 FYEKMQ (reference sequence). The CDR3 extends over 15 amino acids. The CDR3 is CASSLGRTGGNTIYF. The CDR3 DNA reads as TGTGCCAGCAGCTTAGGCCGGACGGGAGGAAACACCATATATTTT.

The chain combines TRBV5-1 with TRBJ2-3; TRBD2 matches 7 bases. Germline trimming cut 4 bases from V and 4 bases from J; bases unmatched to any gene: 12. Germline loops: CDR1 SGHRS, CDR2 YFSETQ. This CDR3 contains 16 residues. The CDR3 DNA sequence: TGCGCCAGCAGCCCCTACCGCGGGAGAACGGCAGATACGCAGTATTTT. Its protein product is CASSPYRGRTADTQYF.

The chain joins TRBV5-1 to TRBJ2-7; 11 nucleotides line up with TRBD2. This CDR3 has 16 amino acids. Trimming at V came to 3 bases and at J to 3 bases, leaving 8 bases not matched to a gene. The germline V gene has CDR1 SGHRS and CDR2 YFSETQ. The CDR3: CASSSGGTSGHYEQYF. CDR3 coding DNA: TGCGCCAGCAGCTCTGGAGGGACTAGCGGACACTACGAGCAGTACTTC.

The chain uses TRBV27 and TRBJ1-5, with D possibly matching TRBD1 (6 bases). The germline gives CDR1 MNHEY, CDR2 SMNVEV (reference sequence). CDR3 length equals 13 residues. V lost 5 bases and J 5 bases, leaving 10 bases between the germline ends. DNA of the CDR3: TGTGCCAGCAGTCAGGGGACCCATCAGCCCCAGCATTTT. Translating it yields CASSQGTHQPQHF.

This clone was detected only once. The rearrangement joins TRBV6-2 or TRBV6-3 to TRBJ2-7; D gene ambiguous. The CDR3 length is 15 residues. Trimming shortened V by 6 bases and J by 3 bases, and 18 bases separated the two germline ends. The V gene's germline CDR1 is MNHEY and CDR2 SVGEGT. The CDR3 sequence: CASSLYFSSYYEQYF. The CDR3 DNA reads TGTGCCAGCAGCCTATACTTTAGCAGTTACTACGAGCAGTACTTC.

The gene calls are TRBV9 and TRBJ2-7; 7 bases are a match to TRBD1. Germline CDR1 and CDR2: SGDLS and YYNGEE. V shed 0 bases and J 2 bases; nucleotides not matched to a gene: 11. This CDR3 has 17 amino acids. In DNA form, the CDR3 reads TGTGCCAGCAGCGTAGCTCCCTCCACAGGGGCCCCCTACGAGCAGTACTTC. It specifies CASSVAPSTGAPYEQYF.